Below, one TCR beta chain is given with its context. This specimen belongs to a study of blood T cell repertoires in COVID-19. Per the original data handling: Nucleated cell counts were estimated from reference gene primer amplification. Data came from immunoSEQ multiplex PCR; TCRdb stores just in-frame clones and leaves some out. V and J calls and clone size are given by that table; D and trimming were obtained from the DNA. The sample lists 190,000 or so clones; more than 75% were seen once. The source material was peripheral blood. This clonotype was sampled from a man between 60 and 70 years old who had recovered from COVID-19.

The CDR3 sequence is CASSLDQGSYNEQFF. The CDR3 DNA is TGTGCCAGCAGTCTGGACCAGGGGTCCTACAATGAGCAGTTCTTC. The chain couples TRBV5-4 to TRBJ2-1; TRBD1 is a possible D gene (6 bases). CDR3 length: 15 residues. V lost 5 bases, J lost 1 base, and 13 bases lay in between. Germline CDR1 is SGHNT and CDR2 is YYREEE (reference sequence).